This TCR beta chain was profiled in a study of blood T cell repertoires in COVID-19. Study as a whole: The analysed material was cDNA or gDNA that came from T cells, B-cell-depleted T cells, or PBMCs.

This CDR3 is built from 18 residues. V dropped 4 bases and J dropped 2; count of bases not matched to a gene: 12. CDR1 and CDR2 from the germline V gene are SEHNR and FQNEAQ (reference sequence). The assay was immunoSEQ multiplex PCR, and TCRdb's table has in-frame clones only and misses some. Here the sample spans 200,000 or so clones, about 80% being singletons. The sequence was obtained from a man aged 25 to 40 with active or convalescent COVID-19. Sequenced sample: peripheral blood. The V and J genes are TRBV7-9 and TRBJ2-5; 11 nucleotides line up with TRBD2. CDR3 DNA: TGTGCCAGCAGCTCGGGACTAGCGGCACCGAGGCGGCAAGAGACCCAGTACTTC. Its translation is CASSSGLAAPRRQETQYF.